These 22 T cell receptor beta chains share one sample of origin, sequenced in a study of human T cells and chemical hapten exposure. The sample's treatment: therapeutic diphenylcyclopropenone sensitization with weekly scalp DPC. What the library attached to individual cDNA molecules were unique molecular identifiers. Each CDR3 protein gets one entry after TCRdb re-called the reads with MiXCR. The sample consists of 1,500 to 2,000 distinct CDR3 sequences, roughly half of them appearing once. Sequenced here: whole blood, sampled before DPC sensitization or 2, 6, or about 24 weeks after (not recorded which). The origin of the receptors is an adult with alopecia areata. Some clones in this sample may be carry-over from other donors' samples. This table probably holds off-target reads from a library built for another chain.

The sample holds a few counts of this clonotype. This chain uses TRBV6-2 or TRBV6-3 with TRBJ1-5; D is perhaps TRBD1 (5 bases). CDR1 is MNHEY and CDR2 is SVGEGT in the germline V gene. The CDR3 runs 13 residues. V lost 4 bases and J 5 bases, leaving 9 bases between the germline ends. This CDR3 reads CASSWGIYQPQHF. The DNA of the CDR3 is TGTGCCAGCAGTTGGGGGATTTATCAGCCCCAGCATTTT.

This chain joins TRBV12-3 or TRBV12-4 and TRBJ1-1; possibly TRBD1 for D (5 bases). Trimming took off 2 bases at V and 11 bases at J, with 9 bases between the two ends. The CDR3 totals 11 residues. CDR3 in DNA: TGTGCCAGCAGTTTAATGGGGGAGGCTTTCTTT. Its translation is CASSLMGEAFF.

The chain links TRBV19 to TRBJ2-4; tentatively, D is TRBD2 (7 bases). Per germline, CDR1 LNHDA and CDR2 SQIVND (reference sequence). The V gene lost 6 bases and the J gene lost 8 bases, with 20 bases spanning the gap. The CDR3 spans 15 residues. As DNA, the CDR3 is TGTGCCAGTAGCGATGACGGGGGGCCGAGGGACATTCAGTACTTC. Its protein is CASSDDGGPRDIQYF.

Here the CDR3 DNA reads TGTGCCAGCAGCTTCCAGGGAGGAGGGACCTACGAGCAGTACTTC. As protein: CASSFQGGGTYEQYF. The V and J genes are TRBV7-9 and TRBJ2-7, with D perhaps matching TRBD2 (6 bases). Germline loops: CDR1 SEHNR, CDR2 FQNEAQ (reference sequence). Trimming pared 3 bases from V and 2 bases from J, leaving 14 bases between. This CDR3 region has 15 residues.

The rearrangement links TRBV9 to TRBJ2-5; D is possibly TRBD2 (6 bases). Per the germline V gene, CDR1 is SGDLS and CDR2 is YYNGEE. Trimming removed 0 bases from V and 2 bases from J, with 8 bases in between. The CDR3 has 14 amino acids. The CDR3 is CASSVGAGQETQYF. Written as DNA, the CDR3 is TGTGCCAGCAGCGTAGGAGCGGGTCAAGAGACCCAGTACTTC.

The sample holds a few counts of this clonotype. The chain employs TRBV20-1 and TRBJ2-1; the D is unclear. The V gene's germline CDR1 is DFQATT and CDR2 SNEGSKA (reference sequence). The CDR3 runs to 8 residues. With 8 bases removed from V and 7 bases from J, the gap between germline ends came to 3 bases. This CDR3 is CSPNEQFF. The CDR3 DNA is TGCAGTCCTAATGAGCAGTTCTTC.

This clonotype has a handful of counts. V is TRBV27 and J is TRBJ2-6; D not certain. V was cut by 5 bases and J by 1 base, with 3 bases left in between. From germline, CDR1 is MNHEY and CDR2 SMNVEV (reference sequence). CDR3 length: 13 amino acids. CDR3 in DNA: TGTGCCAGCAGTATTTCTGGGGCCAACGTCCTGACTTTC. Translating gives CASSISGANVLTF.

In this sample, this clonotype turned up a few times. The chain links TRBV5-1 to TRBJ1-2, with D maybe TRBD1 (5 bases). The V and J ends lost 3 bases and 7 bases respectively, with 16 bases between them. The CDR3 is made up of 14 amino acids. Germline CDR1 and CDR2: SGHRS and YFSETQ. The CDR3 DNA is TGCGCCAGCAGCTACGACGGACAATCGGGTGGCTACACCTTC. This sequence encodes CASSYDGQSGGYTF.

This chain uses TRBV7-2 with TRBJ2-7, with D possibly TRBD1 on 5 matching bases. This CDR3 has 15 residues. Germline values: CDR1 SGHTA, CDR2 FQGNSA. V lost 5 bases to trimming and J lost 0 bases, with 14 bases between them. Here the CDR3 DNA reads TGTGCCAGCAGCCACCACCGACAGATCTCCTACGAGCAGTACTTC. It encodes CASSHHRQISYEQYF. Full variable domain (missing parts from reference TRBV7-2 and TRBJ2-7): GAGVSQSPSNKVTEKGKDVELRCDPISGHTALYWYRQSLGQGLEFLIYFQGNSAPDKSGLPSDRFSAERTGGSVSTLTIQRTQQEDSAVYLCASSHHRQISYEQYFGPGTRLTVT.

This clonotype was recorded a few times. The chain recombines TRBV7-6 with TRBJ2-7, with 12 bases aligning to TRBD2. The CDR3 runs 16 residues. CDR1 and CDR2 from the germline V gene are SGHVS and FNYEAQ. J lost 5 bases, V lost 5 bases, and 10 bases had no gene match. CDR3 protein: CASSNGLAGRSHEQYF. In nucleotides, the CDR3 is TGTGCCAGCAGCAATGGACTAGCGGGGAGGAGCCACGAGCAGTACTTC.

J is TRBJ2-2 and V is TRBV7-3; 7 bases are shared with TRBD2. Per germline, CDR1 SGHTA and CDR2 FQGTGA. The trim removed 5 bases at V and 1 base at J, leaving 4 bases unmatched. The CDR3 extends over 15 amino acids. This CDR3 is CASSPPGGNTGELFF. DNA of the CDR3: TGTGCCAGCAGCCCACCGGGGGGGAACACCGGGGAGCTGTTTTTT.

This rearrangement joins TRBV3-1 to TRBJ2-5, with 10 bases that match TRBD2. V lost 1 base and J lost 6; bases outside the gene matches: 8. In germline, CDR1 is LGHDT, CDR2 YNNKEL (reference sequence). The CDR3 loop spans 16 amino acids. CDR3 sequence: CASSQAASGGRKTQYF. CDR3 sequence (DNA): TGTGCCAGCAGCCAAGCAGCTAGCGGGGGCCGCAAGACCCAGTACTTC.

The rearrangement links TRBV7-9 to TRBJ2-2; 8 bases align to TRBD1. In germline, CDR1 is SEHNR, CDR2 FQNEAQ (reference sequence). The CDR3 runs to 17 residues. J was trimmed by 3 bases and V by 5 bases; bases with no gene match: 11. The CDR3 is CASSRVQGAWDTGELFF. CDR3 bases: TGTGCCAGCAGCCGTGTCCAGGGGGCTTGGGACACCGGGGAGCTGTTTTTT. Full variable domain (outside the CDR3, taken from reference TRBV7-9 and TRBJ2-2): DTGVSQNPRHKITKRGQNVTFRCDPISEHNRLYWYRQTLGQGPEFLTYFQNEAQLEKSRLLSDRFSAERPKGSFSTLEIQRTEQGDSAMYLCASSRVQGAWDTGELFFGEGSRLTVL.

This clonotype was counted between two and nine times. CDR3 sequence: CASSTYSGGGNEQFF. The CDR3 coding sequence is TGTGCCAGCAGCACATATAGCGGGGGCGGCAATGAGCAGTTCTTC. This chain links TRBV6-5 with TRBJ2-1; 9 bases line up with TRBD2. The CDR3 loop spans 15 amino acids. The V gene end was trimmed by 6 bases and the J gene end by 6 bases; junction bases not matched to a gene: 9. Germline CDR1 and CDR2: MNHEY and SVGAGI.

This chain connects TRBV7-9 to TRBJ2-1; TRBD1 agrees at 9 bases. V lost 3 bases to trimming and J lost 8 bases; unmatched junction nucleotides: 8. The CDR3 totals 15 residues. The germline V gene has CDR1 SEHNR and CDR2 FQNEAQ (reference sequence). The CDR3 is CASSFYGTGSHEQFF. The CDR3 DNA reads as TGTGCCAGCAGCTTCTATGGGACAGGGAGTCATGAGCAGTTCTTC. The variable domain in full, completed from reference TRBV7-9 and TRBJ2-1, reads DTGVSQNPRHKITKRGQNVTFRCDPISEHNRLYWYRQTLGQGPEFLTYFQNEAQLEKSRLLSDRFSAERPKGSFSTLEIQRTEQGDSAMYLCASSFYGTGSHEQFFGPGTRLTVL.

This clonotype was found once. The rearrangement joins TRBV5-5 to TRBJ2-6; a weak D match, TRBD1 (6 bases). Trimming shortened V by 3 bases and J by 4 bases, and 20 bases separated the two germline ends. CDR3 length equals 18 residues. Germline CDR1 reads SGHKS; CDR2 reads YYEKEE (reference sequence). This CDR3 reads CASSYGTMLASGANVLTF. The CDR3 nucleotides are TGTGCCAGCAGCTACGGGACAATGCTAGCTTCCGGGGCCAACGTCCTGACTTTC. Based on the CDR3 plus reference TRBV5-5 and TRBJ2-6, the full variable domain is DAGVTQSPTHLIKTRGQQVTLRCSPISGHKSVSWYQQVLGQGPQFIFQYYEKEERGRGNFPDRFSARQFPNYSSELNVNALLLGDSALYLCASSYGTMLASGANVLTFGAGSRLTVL.

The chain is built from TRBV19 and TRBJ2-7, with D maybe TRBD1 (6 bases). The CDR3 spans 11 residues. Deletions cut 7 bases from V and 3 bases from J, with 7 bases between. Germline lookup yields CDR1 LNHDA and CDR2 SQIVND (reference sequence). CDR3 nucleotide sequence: TGTGCCAGTAAAGGGGGCTACGAGCAGTACTTC. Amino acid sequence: CASKGGYEQYF.

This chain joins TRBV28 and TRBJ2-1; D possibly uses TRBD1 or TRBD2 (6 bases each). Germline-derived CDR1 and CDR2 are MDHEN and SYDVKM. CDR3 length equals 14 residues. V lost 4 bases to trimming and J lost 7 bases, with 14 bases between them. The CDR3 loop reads CASSWVRGENEQFF. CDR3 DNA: TGTGCCAGCAGTTGGGTGAGGGGGGAGAATGAGCAGTTCTTC.

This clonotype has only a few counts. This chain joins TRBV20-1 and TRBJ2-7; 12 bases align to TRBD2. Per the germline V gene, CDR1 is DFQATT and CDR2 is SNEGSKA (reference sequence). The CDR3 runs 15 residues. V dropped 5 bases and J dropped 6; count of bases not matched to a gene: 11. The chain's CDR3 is CSAPSRTSGEGEQYF. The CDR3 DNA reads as TGCAGTGCTCCGTCCCGGACTAGCGGGGAAGGCGAGCAGTACTTC.

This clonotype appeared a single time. CDR3 in DNA: TGCAGTGCTGTCACAGGGGATGGCACAGATACGCAGTATTTT. It translates to CSAVTGDGTDTQYF. The V and J genes are TRBV20-1 and TRBJ2-3; 7 bases are shared with TRBD1. Germline values: CDR1 DFQATT, CDR2 SNEGSKA (reference sequence). V dropped 5 bases and J dropped 1; count of bases not matched to a gene: 6. This CDR3 comprises 14 residues.

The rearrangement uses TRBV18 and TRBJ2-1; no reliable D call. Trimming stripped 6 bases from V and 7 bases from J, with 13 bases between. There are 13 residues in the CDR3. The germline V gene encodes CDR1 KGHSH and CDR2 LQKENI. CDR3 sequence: CASSPTAKNEQFF. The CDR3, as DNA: TGTGCCAGCTCTCCCACGGCCAAAAATGAGCAGTTCTTC.

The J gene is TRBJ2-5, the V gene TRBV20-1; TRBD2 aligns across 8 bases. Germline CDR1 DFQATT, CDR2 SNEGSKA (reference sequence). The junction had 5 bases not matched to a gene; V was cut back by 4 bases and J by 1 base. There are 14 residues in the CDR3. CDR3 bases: TGCAGTGCTAATGGCGGGGGGTTCCAAGAGACCCAGTACTTC. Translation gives CSANGGGFQETQYF.